The TCR beta chain under discussion was sequenced for a study of T cells after yellow fever vaccination. Study-wide points: Just a small share of clonotypes turned up in the CD4 compartment as well as the CD8 compartment. Reappearance after the booster was observed for most primary-vaccination clones (about 96% CD4, almost 90% CD8). The presence of abundant clonotypes contaminating from the bulk population was possible in FACS-sorted repertoires.

For TCR, cDNA came from 5'RACE template switching, which added a universal primer site and UMIs. TCRdb re-analysed the 5' RACE reads in MiXCR, keeping a single row per CDR3 protein. The sample includes more than 300,000 distinct CDR3 sequences, around 11% of them seen just once. The CDR3 has 17 amino acids. The germline gives CDR1 DFQATT, CDR2 SNEGSKA (reference sequence). Germline trimming cut 4 bases from V and 0 bases from J; bases unmatched to any gene: 7. This clonotype was counted many times. The target antigen is unknown. The source was CD4+ T cells sorted from PBMCs, collected 45 days after the yellow fever booster vaccination. J is TRBJ2-2 and V is TRBV20-1; 11 positions agree with TRBD1. This clonotype was sampled from a man younger than 35 who received the YFV17D yellow fever vaccine. CDR3 in amino acids: CSAKGQGASSNTGELFF. CDR3 nucleotide sequence: TGCAGTGCTAAAGGACAGGGGGCCTCTTCGAACACCGGGGAGCTGTTTTTT.